These 26 T cell receptor beta chains came from one sample sequenced in a study of cytomegalovirus exposure and HLA in healthy donors. Data came from immunoSEQ multiplex PCR; TCRdb stores just in-frame clones and leaves some out. The table includes roughly 130,000 clones, around 92% detected once. Sequenced material: PBMCs. Receptor source: a man aged 25-40 years in good health and CMV-seronegative.

This clone was observed a few times. The rearrangement joins TRBV6-5 to TRBJ2-7; D is perhaps TRBD2 (6 bases). Germline CDR1 is MNHEY and CDR2 is SVGAGI. There are 13 residues in the CDR3. V dropped 5 bases and J dropped 5 bases, with 13 bases sitting between them. This CDR3 is CASSAPRGHEQYF. In DNA form, the CDR3 reads TGTGCCAGCAGTGCCCCGCGGGGCCACGAGCAGTACTTC.

The chain carries TRBV6-1 and TRBJ2-7, with TRBD2 matching 9 bases. With 2 bases clipped from V and 6 bases from J, the junction kept 17 bases outside the gene matches. CDR3 length equals 18 residues. The germline gives CDR1 MNHNS, CDR2 SASEGT. The CDR3 loop is CASSELRLVGRGGGEQYF. DNA of the CDR3: TGTGCCAGCAGTGAATTACGATTGGTAGGCCGCGGGGGGGGCGAGCAGTACTTC.

V and J are TRBV7-2 and TRBJ2-1, with D possibly matching TRBD2 (6 bases). The CDR3 length is 16 residues. Trimming took 2 bases from V and 3 from J, leaving 14 bases between them. Germline-derived CDR1 and CDR2 are SGHTA and FQGNSA. DNA for the CDR3: TGTGCCAGCAGCTTAAACGGGGGAGTTAACTACAATGAGCAGTTCTTC. Its translation is CASSLNGGVNYNEQFF.

The chain joins TRBV27 to TRBJ2-2; 10 bases line up with TRBD2. This CDR3 spans 18 amino acids. V was pared by 3 bases and J by 0 bases, with 7 bases of the junction left unmatched. Germline assignment: CDR1 MNHEY and CDR2 SMNVEV (reference sequence). CDR3 residues: CASSFGSGLAANTGELFF. The CDR3 bases are TGTGCCAGCAGTTTCGGTTCCGGACTAGCGGCGAACACCGGGGAGCTGTTTTTT.

The chain has TRBV4-1 and TRBJ1-4; D not certain. Germline assignment: CDR1 MGHRA and CDR2 YSYEKL. V lost 4 bases to trimming and J lost 4 bases, with 7 bases between them. This CDR3 spans 13 amino acids. The CDR3 protein is CASSRQINEKLFF. DNA of the CDR3: TGCGCCAGCAGCCGGCAGATTAATGAAAAACTGTTTTTT.

The chain recombines TRBV27 with TRBJ1-1; D call uncertain. This CDR3 spans 13 amino acids. V lost 5 bases and J lost 1, with 8 bases in between. From germline, CDR1 is MNHEY and CDR2 SMNVEV (reference sequence). This chain's CDR3 is CASSPDKNTEAFF. The DNA of the CDR3 is TGTGCCAGCAGTCCAGACAAGAACACTGAAGCTTTCTTT.

The J gene is TRBJ2-2, the V gene TRBV2; D not certain. The CDR3 loop spans 13 amino acids. The V gene lost 4 bases and the J gene lost 1 base, with 4 bases spanning the gap. Looked up from germline, CDR1 is SNHLY and CDR2 is FYNNEI. The CDR3 loop reads CASSGRNTGELFF. The CDR3 DNA reads as TGTGCCAGCAGTGGTCGGAACACCGGGGAGCTGTTTTTT.

The genes are TRBV9 and TRBJ2-7, with TRBD1 matching over 10 bases. The CDR3 totals 15 residues. V lost 1 base and J lost 4; bases outside the gene matches: 5. Per germline, CDR1 SGDLS and CDR2 YYNGEE. CDR3 protein: CASSVSGTGVYEQYF. In nucleotides, the CDR3 is TGTGCCAGCAGCGTATCCGGGACAGGGGTATACGAGCAGTACTTC.

This sequence joins TRBV6-4 and TRBJ2-1; the D is unclear. The germline gives CDR1 MRHNA, CDR2 SNTAGT. V gave up 1 base and J gave up 8 bases, with 15 bases separating them. CDR3 length: 15 amino acids. The CDR3: CASSDYGGSLDEQFF. CDR3 sequence (DNA): TGTGCCAGCAGTGACTACGGTGGTAGCCTCGATGAGCAGTTCTTC.

The chain uses TRBV2 and TRBJ1-2, with D perhaps TRBD1 (5 bases). Germline V gives CDR1 SNHLY, CDR2 FYNNEI. V was pared by 4 bases and J by 3 bases, with 12 bases between. The CDR3 is 14 amino acids. The CDR3 nucleotides are TGTGCCAGCAGTGTGTTAGGGGCGGACTATGGCTACACCTTC. This codes for CASSVLGADYGYTF. The whole variable domain, remainder taken from reference TRBV2 and TRBJ1-2, is EPEVTQTPSHQVTQMGQEVILRCVPISNHLYFYWYRQILGQKVEFLVSFYNNEISEKSEIFDDQFSVERPDGSNFTLKIRSTKLEDSAMYFCASSVLGADYGYTFGSGTRLTVV.

The V and J genes are TRBV5-1 and TRBJ1-4; no firm D call. The V and J ends lost 1 base and 8 bases respectively, with 21 bases between them. This CDR3 has 17 amino acids. Germline-derived CDR1 and CDR2 are SGHRS and YFSETQ. The CDR3 spells CASSLPATGSRIEKLFF. CDR3 bases: TGCGCCAGCAGCTTGCCCGCAACCGGGAGCCGAATCGAAAAACTGTTTTTT.

The chain links TRBV6-1 to TRBJ1-4; 7 bases map to TRBD1. CDR3 length: 15 amino acids. The germline V gene has CDR1 MNHNS and CDR2 SASEGT. With V trimmed by 6 bases and J by 4 bases, 8 bases remained unmatched. For the CDR3, the DNA is TGTGCCAGCAGGGACAGGCGGAGTTATAATGAAAAACTGTTTTTT. Translating gives CASRDRRSYNEKLFF.

The V and J genes are TRBV7-6 and TRBJ1-3; 9 bases are a match to TRBD1. CDR3 length: 16 amino acids. With 4 bases clipped from V and 0 bases from J, the junction kept 4 bases outside the gene matches. Germline V gene data show CDR1 as SGHVS and CDR2 as FNYEAQ. In DNA, the CDR3 is TGTGCCAGCAGCTACCTGACAGGGGGCTCTGGAAACACCATATATTTT. Protein: CASSYLTGGSGNTIYF. The entire variable domain, with the rest obtained from reference TRBV7-6 and TRBJ1-3, is as follows: GAGVSQSPRYKVTKRGQDVALRCDPISGHVSLYWYRQALGQGPEFLTYFNYEAQQDKSGLPNDRFSAERPEGSISTLTIQRTEQRDSAMYRCASSYLTGGSGNTIYFGEGSWLTVV.

J is TRBJ1-3 and V is TRBV7-2, with 10 bases identical to TRBD1. Germline CDR1 and CDR2: SGHTA and FQGNSA. The CDR3 loop spans 15 amino acids. V trimming: 6 bases; J trimming: 5 bases; junction bases outside the gene matches: 7. The CDR3 bases are TGTGCCAGCAGTCCTCCGGGACAGGGGAGAAACACCATATATTTT. Protein: CASSPPGQGRNTIYF.

The chain has TRBV4-1 and TRBJ1-1; D uncertain. Looked up from germline, CDR1 is MGHRA and CDR2 is YSYEKL. The CDR3 length is 14 residues. Trimming removed 0 bases from V and 6 bases from J, with 11 bases in between. Written as DNA, the CDR3 is TGCGCCAGCAGCCAAGATCGAGAGCACTCTGAAGCTTTCTTT. Translated: CASSQDREHSEAFF.

This clone was detected only a few times. The chain has TRBV7-2 and TRBJ1-3; TRBD1 might be the D (6 bases). Germline V gives CDR1 SGHTA, CDR2 FQGNSA. CDR3 size: 13 residues. V was clipped by 5 bases and J by 14 bases, with 19 bases between them. The CDR3 nucleotides are TGTGCCAGCAGCAACCGACAGGCCTACGGGGTATATTTT. Translation gives CASSNRQAYGVYF.

This rearrangement joins TRBV5-4 to TRBJ2-5, with 14 bases that match TRBD2. The CDR3 has 17 amino acids. The germline V gene encodes CDR1 SGHNT and CDR2 YYREEE (reference sequence). The trim removed 5 bases at V and 5 bases at J, leaving 11 bases unmatched. CDR3: CASRQGGLAGELETQYF. CDR3 nucleotides: TGTGCCAGCAGACAAGGGGGACTAGCGGGGGAATTGGAGACCCAGTACTTC.

The J gene is TRBJ2-7, the V gene TRBV7-9; D is possibly TRBD2 (5 bases). Deletions cut 5 bases from V and 4 bases from J, with 18 bases between. Germline CDR1 SEHNR, CDR2 FQNEAQ (reference sequence). The CDR3 contains 15 residues. The CDR3 coding sequence is TGTGCCAGCAGCCCCCCTCCACTAGTGGCTTACGAGCAGTACTTC. Protein sequence: CASSPPPLVAYEQYF.

The V call is TRBV5-6, the J call TRBJ2-7; 10 bases line up with TRBD1. With 4 bases clipped from V and 2 bases from J, the junction kept 6 bases outside the gene matches. This CDR3 comprises 15 residues. Germline V gives CDR1 SGHDT, CDR2 YYEEEE. CDR3 coding DNA: TGTGCCAGCAGCCTTGACAGGGGGCGAACCTACGAGCAGTACTTC. It is translated as CASSLDRGRTYEQYF.

This clone was counted only a few times. The chain couples TRBV6-6 to TRBJ2-7; weak D call: TRBD2 (6 bases). CDR3 length: 12 amino acids. Germline assignment: CDR1 MNHNY and CDR2 SVGAGI (reference sequence). The V end lost 7 bases, the J end lost 0 bases, and 7 bases lay between the germline ends. CDR3 nucleotide sequence: TGTGCCAGCACGGGGGACTCCTACGAGCAGTACTTC. It is translated as CASTGDSYEQYF.

The chain recombines TRBV10-1 with TRBJ1-2, with 7 bases aligning to TRBD1. Germline V lookup: CDR1 WNHNN, CDR2 SYGVQD (reference sequence). This CDR3 has 15 residues. The V segment lost 4 bases and the J segment 6 bases; nucleotides outside the gene matches: 11. CDR3 protein: CASSGDSNLLHGYTF. The CDR3 nucleotides are TGCGCCAGCAGTGGGGACAGCAATCTTCTACATGGCTACACCTTC.

This rearrangement joins TRBV14 to TRBJ2-7; weak D call: TRBD2 (7 bases). V was pared by 0 bases and J by 2 bases, with 17 bases between. CDR1 is SGHDN, CDR2 FVKESK, per germline. The CDR3 is 17 residues long. CDR3 residues: CASSQEVGGPRPYEQYF. The CDR3 DNA reads TGTGCCAGCAGCCAAGAAGTCGGGGGGCCAAGACCCTACGAGCAGTACTTC. The whole variable domain, remainder taken from reference TRBV14 and TRBJ2-7, is EAGVTQFPSHSVIEKGQTVTLRCDPISGHDNLYWYRRVMGKEIKFLLHFVKESKQDESGMPNNRFLAERTGGTYSTLKVQPAELEDSGVYFCASSQEVGGPRPYEQYFGPGTRLTVT.

The chain employs TRBV19 and TRBJ2-5; D may be TRBD2 (6 bases). V lost 5 bases to trimming and J lost 5 bases, with 18 bases between them. In germline, CDR1 is LNHDA, CDR2 SQIVND (reference sequence). The CDR3 spans 15 residues. Here the CDR3 reads CASSDQGGSGETQYF. The CDR3 nucleotides read TGTGCCAGTAGTGACCAAGGTGGCAGCGGGGAGACCCAGTACTTC.

The V call is TRBV4-3, the J call TRBJ1-5; the D gene is possibly TRBD1 (5 bases). Germline V CDR1 and CDR2: LGHNA, YSLEER. CDR3 size: 15 residues. V lost 2 bases and J 7 bases, leaving 15 bases between the germline ends. The CDR3 DNA sequence: TGCGCCAGCAGCCAACACCGGGACTTGGGGCAGCCCCAGCATTTT. Translated: CASSQHRDLGQPQHF.

The chain links TRBV23-1 to TRBJ2-2, with 8 bases lining up with TRBD2. TRBV23-1 counts as an open reading frame of uncertain function. The CDR3 runs to 13 residues. Trimming at V came to 3 bases and at J to 16 bases, leaving 10 bases not matched to a gene. The CDR3 nucleotides read TGCGCCAGCAGTCAGCCCCGGACCGGGGGGGGGTTTTTT. This translates into CASSQPRTGGGFF.

The chain is built from TRBV6-1 and TRBJ2-7, with TRBD1 identical over 8 bases. CDR1 is MNHNS, CDR2 SASEGT, per germline. The CDR3 covers 13 residues. Trimming cost V 11 bases and J 8 bases; bases outside gene matches: 14. CDR3 nucleotides: TGTGCCGGAGGGGGGACAGGTAGCTCTCAGCAGTACTTC. Translated: CAGGGTGSSQQYF.